This is a list of T cell receptor beta chains from one sample in a study of radiotherapy plus CTLA-4 blockade in lung cancer. Profiled with immunoSEQ multiplex PCR; TCRdb holds only in-frame clones, not every one. The profile shows tens of thousands of clones, approximately 77% of them singletons. This specimen was peripheral blood, taken from a patient treated with radiotherapy plus ipilimumab. These receptors came from a human donor with non-small cell lung cancer that progressed on radiotherapy plus ipilimumab. CDR3s include the opening cysteine and the closing phenylalanine or tryptophan. D genes are given only for firm matches. Clone size is not always given. Where it is, it says once, few, many or a class for expanded clones.

>TRBV5-8|TRBJ2-2|NA|NA
TGTGCCAGCAGCTACAGGCCTCCGAACACCGGGGAGCTGTTTTTT
CASSYRPPNTGELFF
>TRBV21-1|TRBJ2-3|NA|NA
TGTGCCAGCAGCGCTAGCCCCGGACTAGCGGGACCCACAGATACGCAGTATTTT
CASSASPGLAGPTDTQYF
>TRBV28|TRBJ2-7|NA|NA
TGTGCCTCCCACGACGGGTACGAGCAGTACTTC
CASHDGYEQYF
>TRBV10-3|TRBJ1-5|NA|NA
TGTGCCATCAGTGAGGGGCGCGGGATTGGCAATCAGCCCCAGCATTTT
CAISEGRGIGNQPQHF
>TRBV19|TRBJ2-1|NA|NA
TGTGCCAGTAGTGGCCCGAAAAACTACAATGAGCAGTTCTTC
CASSGPKNYNEQFF
>TRBV7-8|TRBJ2-7|TRBD2|NA
TGTGCCAGCAGCTCCCCTTCTAGCGGGGACTCCTACGAGCAGTACTTC
CASSSPSSGDSYEQYF
>TRBV6-1|TRBJ1-2|NA|few
TGTGCCAGCAGCGACACCCTCCGGGACAACTATGGCTACACCTTC
CASSDTLRDNYGYTF
>TRBV15|TRBJ2-7|TRBD1|NA
TGTGCCACCAGCAGGACCGGGACAGGGGTCGAGCAGTACTTC
CATSRTGTGVEQYF
>TRBV9|TRBJ1-6|TRBD1|NA
TGTGCCAGCAGCGTAGACAGGGGTGGTTCACCCCTCCACTTT
CASSVDRGGSPLHF
>TRBV6-5|TRBJ2-7|TRBD1|NA
TGTGCCAGCAGTTACGCCGGGACAGGGGAGTTCGAGCAGTACTTC
CASSYAGTGEFEQYF
>TRBV10-3|TRBJ2-7|NA|NA
TGTGCCATCAGTGATCGGACTCACCTGGCCTACGAGCAGTACTTC
CAISDRTHLAYEQYF
>TRBV18|TRBJ1-1|NA|NA
TGTGCCAGCTCACGGTCCAAGGGGGGCGAGAGGGGACGCGGAGGGACTGAAGCTTTCTTT
CASSRSKGGERGRGGTEAFF
>TRBV5-4|TRBJ1-1|TRBD1|NA
TGTGCCAGCAGCTTGGGTGGTGTGGCAGGGGGCATCACTGAAGCTTTCTTT
CASSLGGVAGGITEAFF
>TRBV7-9|TRBJ1-5|NA|NA
TGTGCCAGCAGCGCCGGCAGGAATCAGCCCCAGCATTTT
CASSAGRNQPQHF
>TRBV7-9|TRBJ2-5|NA|NA
TGTGCCAGCAGCTCTCGACTAGTTGGGGAGACCCAGTACTTC
CASSSRLVGETQYF
>TRBV29-1|TRBJ2-3|TRBD2|NA
TGCAGCGTTGTGACTAGCGAGAACGCAGATACGCAGTATTTT
CSVVTSENADTQYF
>TRBV7-7|TRBJ2-1|NA|once
TGTGCCAGCAGCTTAGACGGGGGCGGCTACAATGAGCAGTTCTTC
CASSLDGGGYNEQFF
>TRBV5-5|TRBJ2-2|TRBD1|NA
TGTGCCAGCAGCTTTCGGACCGGGACAGTAGAGAGGGCCGGGGAGCTGTTTTTT
CASSFRTGTVERAGELFF
>TRBV7-6|TRBJ2-3|NA|NA
TGTGCCAGCAGCCAGGGGGGAGGGGGCCGCATAACAACAGATACGCAGTATTTT
CASSQGGGGRITTDTQYF
>TRBV5-1|TRBJ2-7|TRBD1|NA
TGCGCCAGCAGGCCCGGGACAGGGGTCTACGAGCAGTACTTC
CASRPGTGVYEQYF
>TRBV5-4|TRBJ2-6|NA|once
TGTGCCAGCAGTTTGTTCCAGGAATCTGGGGCCAACGTCCTGACTTTC
CASSLFQESGANVLTF
>TRBV28|TRBJ2-2|NA|once
TGTGCCAGCAGTCCATCCGGGGAGCTGTTTTTT
CASSPSGELFF
>TRBV5-5|TRBJ1-1|NA|NA
TGTGCCAGCACCGGGACACCCCACATCACGGGCACTGAAGCTTTCTTT
CASTGTPHITGTEAFF
>TRBV7-9|TRBJ2-1|TRBD2|NA
TGTGCCAGCAGCTCAGCGGGGGCGACCTACAATGAGCAGTTCTTC
CASSSAGATYNEQFF
>TRBV30|TRBJ2-6|NA|NA
TGTGCCTGGAGTGTCCACAGCTCTGGGGCCAACGTCCTGACTTTC
CAWSVHSSGANVLTF
>TRBV4-3|TRBJ2-1|TRBD2|NA
TGCGCCAGCAGCCAAGATGGCGGGGGCTACAATGAGCAGTTCTTC
CASSQDGGGYNEQFF
>TRBV9|TRBJ2-2|TRBD2|NA
TGTGCCAGCCGCCGCTCTTCCGGGGGGGGGCGGTCGAACACCGGGGAGCTGTTTTTT
CASRRSSGGGRSNTGELFF
>TRBV11-1|TRBJ2-1|NA|NA
TGTGCCAGCAGCTTAGCCGGAGTGGTTCATCGGTTCTTC
CASSLAGVVHRFF
>TRBV6-5|TRBJ2-1|NA|few
TGTGCCAGCAGTTACGACAGTTCGGGCAATGAGCAGTTCTTC
CASSYDSSGNEQFF